These 28 T cell receptor beta chains came from one sample sequenced in a study of cytomegalovirus exposure and HLA in healthy donors. PCR primers comprised 60 Vbeta and 13 Jbeta primers. The data were produced by immunoSEQ multiplex PCR, yet TCRdb's version contains in-frame clones alone and is incomplete. This table has 150,000 to 200,000 clones, under 80% appearing once. Sequencing was performed on PBMCs. Receptors were obtained from a female donor in good health and CMV-seronegative.

The gene calls are TRBV11-2 and TRBJ1-6; no clear D. This CDR3 spans 14 amino acids. Trimming removed 1 base at V and 9 bases at J, with 10 bases between. Germline CDR1 SGHAT, CDR2 FQNNGV. The CDR3 here is CASSLGGLISPLHF. CDR3 coding DNA: TGTGCCAGCAGCTTAGGAGGTTTAATTTCACCCCTCCACTTT.

The chain couples TRBV2 to TRBJ1-2, with D perhaps matching TRBD1 (6 bases). The ends were cut back, 6 bases at V and 6 bases at J, with 11 bases in the middle. The CDR3 consists of 12 residues. CDR1 and CDR2 from the germline V gene are SNHLY and FYNNEI. For the CDR3, the DNA is TGTGCCAGCAGGGGGGACACGGATGGCTACACCTTC. Encoded protein: CASRGDTDGYTF.

As to this clone: The same CDR3 is also encoded by other DNA sequences in this sample. The chain is built from TRBV2 and TRBJ1-2; tentative D call: TRBD1 (6 bases). With 5 bases removed from V and 2 bases from J, the gap between germline ends came to 15 bases. From germline, CDR1 is SNHLY and CDR2 FYNNEI. The CDR3 covers 15 residues. The CDR3 sequence: CASSTQTGGNYGYTF. CDR3 bases: TGTGCCAGCAGTACCCAGACAGGAGGAAACTATGGCTACACCTTC.

This clone occurred once. The rearrangement uses TRBV5-6 and TRBJ2-5, with unresolved D. The DNA end is a closer match to TRBJ2-7, so the J assignment may be wrong. The CDR3 runs to 11 residues. Germline loops: CDR1 SGHDT, CDR2 YYEEEE. The CDR3, as DNA: TGTGCCAGCAGCTTGGCCGCCGAGCAGTACTTC. Its protein product is CASSLAAEQYF.

This rearrangement joins TRBV5-1 to TRBJ2-5, with D possibly matching TRBD2 (5 bases). The V end lost 0 bases, the J end lost 5 bases, and 11 bases lay between the germline ends. This CDR3 has 14 residues. Germline V gene sequence: CDR1 SGHRS, CDR2 YFSETQ. The CDR3 nucleotides read TGCGCCAGCAGCTTGGGTTCCGGGGTGGAGACCCAGTACTTC. Its protein product is CASSLGSGVETQYF.

The J gene is TRBJ2-7, the V gene TRBV2; 8 bases map to TRBD1. The V and J ends lost 1 base and 5 bases, in that order; junction bases with no gene match: 4. The CDR3 sequence is 14 residues long. The germline V gene encodes CDR1 SNHLY and CDR2 FYNNEI. CDR3 amino acids: CASSEGTGYHEQYF. The CDR3 DNA follows: TGTGCCAGCAGTGAAGGGACAGGGTACCACGAGCAGTACTTC.

Turning to this clone: Within the sample, other DNA sequences also encode this same CDR3. This chain joins TRBV6-6 and TRBJ1-1; D remains ambiguous. Trimming took off 3 bases at V and 1 base at J, with 6 bases between the two ends. Germline CDR1 and CDR2: MNHNY and SVGAGI (reference sequence). CDR3 length equals 13 residues. The CDR3 region has the DNA TGTGCCAGCAGTTATACAGCGAACACTGAAGCTTTCTTT. It encodes CASSYTANTEAFF.

On this clone itself: Mismatch with germline at one junction end may stem from a read error. The gene calls are TRBV7-9 and TRBJ2-2; weak D call: TRBD2 (6 bases). Germline V CDR1 and CDR2: SEHNR, FQNEAQ (reference sequence). CDR3 length equals 16 residues. This chain's CDR3 is CAGSRNLDGGTGELFF. In DNA, the CDR3 is TGTGCCGGCAGCCGAAACTTGGACGGGGGTACCGGGGAGCTGTTTTTT.

There are a few counts of this clone. J is TRBJ2-7 and V is TRBV11-3; TRBD1 matches at 10 bases. This CDR3 contains 17 residues. Germline CDR1 is SGHNT and CDR2 is YENEEA. V lost 5 bases to trimming and J lost 3 bases; unmatched junction nucleotides: 13. The CDR3, as DNA: TGTGCCAGCAGCCAACGGGGGGGACAGGGGCAGTTCTACGAGCAGTACTTC. This translates into CASSQRGGQGQFYEQYF.

V usage is TRBV7-9 and J usage is TRBJ2-7, with no clear D. The CDR3 is made up of 14 amino acids. CDR1 SEHNR and CDR2 FQNEAQ come from the germline V gene (reference sequence). Trimming shortened V by 2 bases and J by 0 bases, and 8 bases separated the two germline ends. The CDR3 DNA follows: TGTGCCAGCAGCTTAAATCCTAGCTCCTACGAGCAGTACTTC. Amino acid sequence: CASSLNPSSYEQYF. The entire variable domain, with the rest obtained from reference TRBV7-9 and TRBJ2-7, is as follows: DTGVSQNPRHKITKRGQNVTFRCDPISEHNRLYWYRQTLGQGPEFLTYFQNEAQLEKSRLLSDRFSAERPKGSFSTLEIQRTEQGDSAMYLCASSLNPSSYEQYFGPGTRLTVT.

The gene calls are TRBV9 and TRBJ1-6, with TRBD1 identical over 10 bases. This CDR3 contains 15 residues. V trimming: 1 base; J trimming: 7 bases; junction bases outside the gene matches: 2. Germline values: CDR1 SGDLS, CDR2 YYNGEE. This CDR3 reads CASSVQGQGNSPLHF. In DNA, the CDR3 is TGTGCCAGCAGCGTACAGGGACAGGGGAATTCACCCCTCCACTTT.

This chain links TRBV6-5 with TRBJ1-6, with 8 bases matching TRBD1. Germline V gene sequence: CDR1 MNHEY, CDR2 SVGAGI. This CDR3 has 15 residues. V was clipped by 2 bases and J by 7 bases; unmatched bases: 4. The CDR3: CASSYRDRKNSPLHF. The CDR3 DNA follows: TGTGCCAGCAGTTACAGGGACAGGAAAAATTCACCCCTCCACTTT.

The V and J genes are TRBV30 and TRBJ1-5; D is uncertain. Trimming removed 3 bases from V and 1 base from J, with 7 bases in between. Germline V CDR1 and CDR2: GTSNPN, SVGIG (reference sequence). The CDR3 loop spans 13 amino acids. The CDR3 loop reads CAWRAGSNQPQHF. The CDR3 DNA reads as TGTGCCTGGAGGGCGGGGAGCAATCAGCCCCAGCATTTT.

The gene calls are TRBV5-4 and TRBJ2-5, with 9 bases aligning to TRBD2. This CDR3 spans 17 amino acids. Looked up from germline, CDR1 is SGHNT and CDR2 is YYREEE (reference sequence). J was trimmed by 5 bases and V by 4 bases; bases with no gene match: 15. DNA for the CDR3: TGTGCCAGCAGCCCATCTTCGAGCGGGGGGTTCCGGGAGACCCAGTACTTC. Protein: CASSPSSSGGFRETQYF.

The rearrangement uses TRBV5-1 and TRBJ1-2; D unresolved. CDR1 and CDR2 from the germline V gene are SGHRS and YFSETQ. The CDR3 length is 12 residues. Deletions cut 4 bases from V and 6 bases from J, with 10 bases between. The CDR3 loop is CASSPTMDGYTF. The CDR3 DNA reads as TGCGCCAGCAGCCCGACAATGGATGGCTACACCTTC. The entire variable domain, with the rest obtained from reference TRBV5-1 and TRBJ1-2, is as follows: KAGVTQTPRYLIKTRGQQVTLSCSPISGHRSVSWYQQTPGQGLQFLFEYFSETQRNKGNFPGRFSGRQFSNSRSEMNVSTLELGDSALYLCASSPTMDGYTFGSGTRLTVV.

V and J are TRBV4-2 and TRBJ2-2; 15 nucleotides match TRBD2. The CDR3 spans 20 residues. The germline V gene encodes CDR1 LGHNA and CDR2 YNFKEQ. V lost 3 bases and J lost 1; bases outside the gene matches: 9. CDR3 protein: CASSHTAGTSGRKNTGELFF. DNA of the CDR3: TGTGCCAGCAGCCATACGGCCGGGACTAGCGGGAGGAAGAACACCGGGGAGCTGTTTTTT.

This clone occurred once. J is TRBJ1-3 and V is TRBV5-6; D remains unclear. V dropped 0 bases and J dropped 0 bases, with 7 bases sitting between them. The germline V gene has CDR1 SGHDT and CDR2 YYEEEE. The CDR3 covers 15 residues. CDR3 DNA sequence: TGTGCCAGCAGCTTGGTGGCGGCCTCTGGAAACACCATATATTTT. As protein: CASSLVAASGNTIYF.

The chain is built from TRBV19 and TRBJ2-7; D unclear. Germline CDR1 and CDR2: LNHDA and SQIVND (reference sequence). V shed 1 base and J shed 2 bases, with 6 bases lying between them. This CDR3 comprises 13 residues. CDR3 coding DNA: TGTGCCAGTAGTATAGGTTTTACCTACGAGCAGTACTTC. Translating gives CASSIGFTYEQYF. The entire variable domain, with the rest obtained from reference TRBV19 and TRBJ2-7, is as follows: DGGITQSPKYLFRKEGQNVTLSCEQNLNHDAMYWYRQDPGQGLRLIYYSQIVNDFQKGDIAEGYSVSREKKESFPLTVTSAQKNPTAFYLCASSIGFTYEQYFGPGTRLTVT.

The chain joins TRBV11-2 to TRBJ2-7; D perhaps matches TRBD2 (7 bases). V lost 3 bases, J lost 7 bases, and 19 bases lay in between. The CDR3 contains 15 residues. CDR1 is SGHAT and CDR2 is FQNNGV in the germline V gene. This CDR3 reads CASSFGQRGVGEQYF. The CDR3 DNA reads TGTGCCAGCAGCTTCGGACAGCGGGGTGTAGGTGAGCAGTACTTC.

This chain connects TRBV10-1 to TRBJ2-1; D is perhaps TRBD1 (5 bases). The ends were cut back, 6 bases at V and 4 bases at J, with 16 bases in the middle. Germline V gene lookup returns CDR1 WNHNN and CDR2 SYGVQD (reference sequence). This CDR3 has 15 amino acids. The chain's CDR3 is CASRPGPIDYNEQFF. CDR3 sequence (DNA): TGCGCCAGCAGGCCAGGGCCGATAGATTACAATGAGCAGTTCTTC.

This clone appeared a few times. The rearrangement links TRBV11-2 to TRBJ1-2, with 7 bases aligning to TRBD1. The ends lost 5 bases at V and 3 bases at J; junction bases unmatched: 6. CDR3 size: 14 residues. CDR1 is SGHAT and CDR2 is FQNNGV in the germline V gene. In nucleotides, the CDR3 is TGTGCCAGCAGCCTGCCCGACAGGGACTATGGCTACACCTTC. Translated: CASSLPDRDYGYTF.

This clone came up a few times. J is TRBJ1-1 and V is TRBV6-1; D possibly corresponds to TRBD1 (5 bases). Germline CDR1 reads MNHNS; CDR2 reads SASEGT. The CDR3 is 13 residues long. The ends were cut back, 2 bases at V and 6 bases at J, with 10 bases in the middle. CDR3 residues: CASSESGGAEAFF. The CDR3 DNA sequence: TGTGCCAGCAGTGAAAGCGGGGGTGCTGAAGCTTTCTTT.

This clone was seen only a few times. The V gene is TRBV10-3, the J gene TRBJ2-7; 9 nucleotides line up with TRBD2. CDR1 is ENHRY and CDR2 is SYGVKD in the germline V gene. Unmatched junction bases numbered 2, after V lost 5 bases and J lost 0 bases. This CDR3 is built from 14 residues. CDR3 amino acids: CAISPTSGSYEQYF. The CDR3 DNA is TGTGCCATCAGTCCGACTAGCGGCTCCTACGAGCAGTACTTC.

The count of this clone is one. This chain connects TRBV11-2 to TRBJ2-5, with D perhaps matching TRBD2 (5 bases). V shed 5 bases and J shed 1 base, with 20 bases lying between them. Germline V CDR1 and CDR2: SGHAT, FQNNGV. This CDR3 spans 17 amino acids. The CDR3 DNA reads as TGTGCCAGCAGCCCGGTCGGTAACTTAGCGTCCCAAGAGACCCAGTACTTC. It encodes CASSPVGNLASQETQYF.

This clone was counted only a few times. The chain is built from TRBV5-4 and TRBJ2-7, with TRBD2 matching 15 bases. Germline assignment: CDR1 SGHNT and CDR2 YYREEE (reference sequence). Trimming took 3 bases from V and 3 from J; bases not matched to a gene: 4. CDR3 length: 16 residues. CDR3 loop: CASSSGLAGGYYEQYF. In DNA form, the CDR3 reads TGTGCCAGCAGCTCCGGACTAGCGGGGGGGTACTACGAGCAGTACTTC.

This clone was counted ten times or more. The gene calls are TRBV15 and TRBJ1-5; possible D gene TRBD1, 6 bases. The CDR3 totals 17 residues. Germline V gives CDR1 LNHNV, CDR2 YYDKDF (reference sequence). The ends were cut back, 1 base at V and 0 bases at J, with 13 bases in the middle. CDR3 residues: CATSRARTGNSNQPQHF. For the CDR3, the DNA is TGTGCCACCAGCAGAGCCCGAACAGGGAATAGCAATCAGCCCCAGCATTTT.

CDR3 in amino acids: CASSELAGTGELFF. The CDR3 DNA sequence: TGTGCCAGTAGTGAACTAGCGGGAACCGGGGAGCTGTTTTTT. The chain recombines TRBV19 with TRBJ2-2; 10 bases are a match to TRBD2. The J segment lost 5 bases and the V segment lost 5 bases, leaving 2 bases of the junction unmatched. The CDR3 has 14 amino acids. CDR1 and CDR2 (germline): LNHDA, SQIVND (reference sequence).

The chain is built from TRBV2 and TRBJ2-7; 8 bases line up with TRBD1. Germline V gives CDR1 SNHLY, CDR2 FYNNEI. This CDR3 region has 14 residues. The J segment lost 2 bases and the V segment lost 7 bases, leaving 7 bases of the junction unmatched. The CDR3 protein is CASMRTGSPYEQYF. The CDR3 coding sequence is TGTGCCAGCATGCGGACAGGGTCCCCCTACGAGCAGTACTTC.